This TCR beta chain originates from a study of T cell responses to AZD1222 COVID-19 vaccine. The CDR3 length is 13 residues. Trimming removed 1 base at V and 7 bases at J, with 10 bases between. The germline gives CDR1 LNHDA, CDR2 SQIVND (reference sequence). The method was immunoSEQ multiplex PCR; TCRdb's version includes in-frame clones alone and lacks a portion of them. The sample shows under 150,000 clones, 65% to 90% of them seen only once. Remarks on this clone: Its target is not known.

Study results and caveats: The study identified only six AZD1222 recipients as seropositive at baseline.

The V call is TRBV19, the J call TRBJ1-1, with D maybe TRBD1 (5 bases). The sequencing here drew on peripheral blood, taken 28 days after the second dose of the MenACWY control vaccine. The sequence came from an adult who received the MenACWY meningococcal vaccine as a control. The CDR3: CASSIGQGGEAFF. In DNA, the CDR3 is TGTGCCAGTAGTATAGGGCAGGGCGGTGAAGCTTTCTTT.